A selection of T cell receptor beta chains follows, all from one sample in a study of T cell changes during pregnancy in multiple sclerosis. Some clones are missing from TCRdb's copy, which holds only in-frame ones; the method was immunoSEQ multiplex PCR. The sample includes roughly 93,000 clones, around 93% of them seen just once. Here the sequenced sample was peripheral blood, taken in the first trimester of pregnancy. Receptors originate from a female donor in good health, enrolled as a control in a pregnancy study. Each CDR3 is given with its conserved first and last residue. A D gene is named only where the DNA matches it firmly.

V gene	D gene	J gene	CDR3 protein	CDR3 DNA
TRBV11-2	.	TRBJ2-6	CASSLVFSSGANVLTF	TGTGCCAGCAGCTTAGTTTTCAGCTCTGGGGCCAACGTCCTGACTTTC
TRBV7-3	.	TRBJ1-2	CASSTEGGYGYTF	TGTGCCAGCAGCACCGAGGGTGGCTATGGCTACACCTTC
TRBV7-9	.	TRBJ1-2	CASSFGSGVTNGYTF	TGTGCCAGCAGCTTCGGGTCCGGAGTAACGAATGGCTACACCTTC
TRBV7-9	.	TRBJ2-5	CASSRGGETQYF	TGTGCCAGCAGCCGAGGGGGAGAGACCCAGTACTTC
TRBV12-5	.	TRBJ1-2	CASGLGSGGYTF	TGTGCTAGTGGTTTGGGGAGCGGTGGCTACACCTTC
TRBV27	.	TRBJ1-1	CASSFLSAGVNTEAFF	TGTGCCAGCAGTTTCCTCTCGGCAGGGGTGAACACTGAAGCTTTCTTT
TRBV9	TRBD2	TRBJ2-3	CASSTAGGSTDTQYF	TGTGCCAGCAGCACCGCGGGGGGGAGCACAGATACGCAGTATTTT
TRBV18	TRBD2	TRBJ2-3	CASSPRVAGLADTQYF	TGTGCCAGCTCACCCCGGGTAGCGGGGTTGGCAGATACGCAGTATTTT
TRBV7-2	.	TRBJ2-5	CASSPGSPKETQYF	TGTGCCAGCAGCCCAGGGTCCCCTAAAGAGACCCAGTACTTC
TRBV7-6	TRBD1	TRBJ1-2	CASSPGTANYGYTF	TGTGCCAGCAGCCCCGGGACAGCAAACTATGGCTACACCTTC
TRBV2	.	TRBJ2-1	CASSERGAGAGYNEQFF	TGTGCCAGCAGTGAAAGAGGTGCGGGGGCTGGGTACAATGAGCAGTTCTTC
TRBV7-9	TRBD1	TRBJ1-5	CASSSGQGAGKQPQHF	TGTGCCAGCAGCTCAGGACAGGGGGCCGGGAAACAGCCCCAGCATTTT
TRBV5-1	.	TRBJ2-1	CASSLEGGVYNEQFF	TGCGCCAGCAGCTTGGAAGGGGGGGTTTACAATGAGCAGTTCTTC
TRBV7-2	TRBD1	TRBJ2-5	CASSFDRQGPGTTQYF	TGTGCCAGCAGCTTTGACCGACAGGGTCCAGGGACGACCCAGTACTTC
TRBV6-1	.	TRBJ1-1	CASSGHREGTEAFF	TGTGCCAGCAGTGGCCACAGGGAGGGGACTGAAGCTTTCTTT
TRBV5-1	TRBD1	TRBJ1-1	CASSSGQGGYTEAFF	TGCGCCAGCAGCTCGGGACAGGGGGGATACACTGAAGCTTTCTTT
TRBV30	TRBD1	TRBJ1-5	CAWSVTPPDRVSNQPQHF	TGTGCCTGGAGTGTAACCCCACCGGACAGGGTTAGCAATCAGCCCCAGCATTTT
TRBV7-9	TRBD1	TRBJ2-5	CASSRDRVGQETQYF	TGTGCCAGCAGCCGCGACAGGGTTGGACAAGAGACCCAGTACTTC
TRBV6-5	TRBD1	TRBJ1-2	CASRETGNYGYTF	TGTGCCAGCAGAGAGACAGGGAATTATGGCTACACCTTC